The rows below give T cell receptor beta chains drawn from one sample of a study of CD8 T cells in Susac syndrome. Via MiXCR, TCRdb re-called the immunoSEQ multiplex PCR reads, giving one row per CDR3 protein. The sample contains 100,000 to 150,000 distinct CDR3 sequences, nearly 95% of which appear only once. Sequencing was carried out using CD4+ T cells from PBMCs. Every receptor here comes from a human donor in good health. Each CDR3 is given with its conserved first and last residue. A D gene is named only where the DNA matches it firmly.

>12|-|TRBJ2-3|TRBV2
CASGARTDTQYF
>11|-|TRBJ2-1|TRBV25-1
CASLCPDEQFF
>17|TRBD2|TRBJ2-4|TRBV5-4
CASSLDLGREAKNIQYF
>16|TRBD1|TRBJ2-1|TRBV28
CASSGSGTGGYNEQFF
>12|-|TRBJ2-7|TRBV7-2
CASSRGASEQYF
>14|TRBD2|TRBJ2-7|TRBV12-3/TRBV12-4
CASNTGLATNEQYF
>12|-|TRBJ1-1|TRBV7-9
CASSLDTGKAFF
>13|-|TRBJ1-1|TRBV7-9
CASSLDDSLEAFF
>11|-|TRBJ2-1|TRBV2
CASSEAYEQFF
>17|TRBD2|TRBJ2-7|TRBV7-2
CASSFLGLAGSSYEQYF
>14|TRBD1|TRBJ1-1|TRBV2
CASSKQGARAEAFF
>16|-|TRBJ1-1|TRBV3-1
CASSQSLTFLNTEAFF
>13|-|TRBJ2-2|TRBV24-1
CATSGWETGELFF
>13|-|TRBJ2-7|TRBV30
CAWSVHSPYEQYF
>16|-|TRBJ2-7|TRBV12-3/TRBV12-4
CASSSSSTGSSYEQYF
>15|-|TRBJ1-1|TRBV3-1
CASSQLLVGEGEAFF
>14|TRBD1|TRBJ2-7|TRBV28
CASSRPGTGAGQYF
>16|TRBD2|TRBJ2-2|TRBV2
CASRGTSGSSTGELFF
>18|TRBD1|TRBJ1-6|TRBV4-1
CASSQDRGQGAGNSPLHF
>13|-|TRBJ2-7|TRBV5-1
CASSLPRLYEQYF
>16|-|TRBJ2-5|TRBV7-2
CASSLEIGRRQETQYF
>14|TRBD2|TRBJ2-2|TRBV20-1
CSASSGRGNGELFF
>15|-|TRBJ2-7|TRBV5-1
CASSLAGGTSYEQYF
>14|-|TRBJ2-1|TRBV5-1
CASSLSSNNNEQFF
>13|-|TRBJ2-7|TRBV4-1
CASSQVRSGEQYF
>15|-|TRBJ1-1|TRBV6-2/TRBV6-3
CASSYGGSPDTEAFF
>17|TRBD1|TRBJ2-5|TRBV27
CASSLSTGGATQETQYF
>14|-|TRBJ2-7|TRBV18
CASSPRTSSYEQYF
>17|-|TRBJ2-1|TRBV6-5
CASSYRRQDSSYNEQFF
>12|-|TRBJ2-1|TRBV13
CASSLAQPGQFF
>15|-|TRBJ1-5|TRBV5-1
CASSFQGRSNQPQHF
>14|-|TRBJ2-3|TRBV28
CASSIGVVENTQYF
>13|-|TRBJ2-1|TRBV2
CASNVGGYNEQFF
>16|TRBD2|TRBJ2-1|TRBV5-1
CASTSQLGGRNNEQFF
>15|TRBD1|TRBJ1-3|TRBV6-5
CASSRGTGPGNTIYF
>16|-|TRBJ2-1|TRBV6-5
CASSHRKGTNYNEQFF
>16|-|TRBJ2-7|TRBV15
CATSREGGPPSYEQYF
>12|-|TRBJ1-2|TRBV28
CASSSGNYGYTF
>13|-|TRBJ1-5|TRBV10-3
CAISGTGNQPQHF
>13|TRBD2|TRBJ2-3|TRBV7-6
CASSTEGAGGQYF
>16|TRBD2|TRBJ2-7|TRBV18
CASSPLAGPTTYEQYF
>15|TRBD1|TRBJ2-1|TRBV24-1
CATSDPGQGGNEQFF
>13|-|TRBJ1-3|TRBV28
CASSYGAGNTIYF
>11|-|TRBJ2-3|TRBV6-6
CASGGEETQYF
>16|TRBD1|TRBJ1-5|TRBV2
CASRGTGGPSNQPQHF
>13|-|TRBJ2-7|TRBV28
CASSFGPAYEQYF
>14|TRBD1|TRBJ2-2|TRBV20-1
CSATDRENTGELFF
>13|-|TRBJ2-3|TRBV12-3/TRBV12-4
CASSLGEADTQYF
>17|-|TRBJ2-6|TRBV7-2
CASSYSAAVSGANVLTF
>17|TRBD2|TRBJ2-1|TRBV6-5
CASSYSWRESSYNEQFF
>13|-|TRBJ1-5|TRBV6-6
CASRRGVGQPQHF
>15|-|TRBJ1-2|TRBV30
CAWSLTRDGFYGYTF
>18|-|TRBJ2-4|TRBV28
CASSLSSSTGAILNIQYF
>13|TRBD2|TRBJ2-1|TRBV6-2/TRBV6-3
CASRAGGSHEQFF
>12|-|TRBJ2-7|TRBV7-2
CASSLSGYEQYF
>15|TRBD1|TRBJ1-2|TRBV28
CASSPSDRANYGYTF
>14|-|TRBJ2-2|TRBV3-1
CASTREKVTGELFF
>14|-|TRBJ1-1|TRBV29-1
CSVVPRGMNTEAFF
>15|-|TRBJ2-3|TRBV7-2
CASSLAGISTDTQYF
>14|-|TRBJ2-1|TRBV7-2
CASSPKGPRGEQFF